The rows below give T cell receptor beta chains drawn from one sample of a study of OX40 agonist ivuxolimab in advanced cancers. The data were produced by immunoSEQ multiplex PCR, yet TCRdb's version contains in-frame clones alone and is incomplete. Of around 10,000 clones listed, 77% are singletons. The input for sequencing was CD4+ or CD8+ T cells sorted from blood, taken in a trial of the OX40 agonist ivuxolimab. All receptors derive from an adult with an advanced solid tumor such as melanoma, head and neck, liver or kidney cancer. Both conserved end residues are part of each CDR3. The order of the fields is J gene, D gene, V gene, clone size, CDR3 DNA, CDR3 protein. D genes are given only for firm matches. A clone size is listed for some rows: how often the clone was seen (once, few, many), or a class if it is expanded.

TRBJ2-3,NA,TRBV4-1,NA,TGCGCCAGCAGCCAAGGGTCAGATACGCAGTATTTT,CASSQGSDTQYF
TRBJ1-2,NA,TRBV5-6,NA,TGTGCCAGCAGCGTGGCCGGGACCAGGAAGGGCTACACCTTC,CASSVAGTRKGYTF
TRBJ2-7,NA,TRBV13,NA,TGTGCCAGCAGCTTAGGAGTGGGACACTACGAGCAGTACTTC,CASSLGVGHYEQYF
TRBJ2-7,NA,TRBV7-9,NA,TGTGCCAGCAGCTTAGCCTCCCACTACGAGCAGTACTTC,CASSLASHYEQYF
TRBJ2-3,NA,TRBV5-4,NA,TGTGCCAGCAGCTTGACTGGGGGCAACACAGATACGCAGTATTTT,CASSLTGGNTDTQYF
TRBJ2-1,NA,TRBV12-5,NA,TGTGCTAGTGGTCCCCAAGACGGAAATGAGCAGTTCTTC,CASGPQDGNEQFF
TRBJ2-1,TRBD2,TRBV7-7,once,TGTGCTAGCAGCCTAAGCGGGGGCAGCTACAATGAGCAGTTCTTC,CASSLSGGSYNEQFF
TRBJ1-1,NA,TRBV6-1,medium-sized,TGTGCCAGCAGGCCCGGGGAAGAAGGCACTGAAGCTTTCTTT,CASRPGEEGTEAFF
TRBJ2-1,TRBD2,TRBV27,NA,TGTGCCAGCAGTATCGGGACTAGAGGTAACGAGCAGTTCTTC,CASSIGTRGNEQFF
TRBJ2-5,TRBD2,TRBV7-2,NA,TGTGCCAGCAGCTTAGAACTAGCGGGTGGGTACCAAGAGACCCAGTACTTC,CASSLELAGGYQETQYF
TRBJ2-3,TRBD2,TRBV4-2,once,TGTGCCAGCAGCCAAGCCGGGACTAGCGGCACAGATACGCAGTATTTT,CASSQAGTSGTDTQYF
TRBJ2-2,NA,TRBV21-1,NA,TGTGCCAGCAGCAGGGCCGGGGAGCTGTTTTTT,CASSRAGELFF
TRBJ1-1,NA,TRBV5-6,NA,TGTGCCAGCAGCTTGCTCAGGTTGAACACTGAAGCTTTCTTT,CASSLLRLNTEAFF
TRBJ1-5,NA,TRBV7-9,NA,TGTGCCAGCAGCTTCGGGAATCAGCCCCAGCATTTT,CASSFGNQPQHF
TRBJ2-2,TRBD1,TRBV9,once,TGTGCCAGCAGCGAAAGTCCTAGGACAGGGTTTGCCGGGGAGCTGTTTTTT,CASSESPRTGFAGELFF
TRBJ2-7,TRBD2,TRBV4-1,NA,TGCGCCAGCAGCCAAGAGCGGGAGCCCTACGAGCAGTACTTC,CASSQEREPYEQYF
TRBJ1-5,NA,TRBV27,NA,TGTGCCGCCGGGGTGAGCAATCAGCCCCAGCATTTT,CAAGVSNQPQHF
TRBJ2-5,NA,TRBV2,NA,TGTGCCAGCAGTGCTCAGGGGCTTACAGAGACCCAGTACTTC,CASSAQGLTETQYF
TRBJ2-1,TRBD2,TRBV6-4,NA,TGTGCCAGCAGTCCCGGGACTAGCGGCAATGAGCAGTTCTTC,CASSPGTSGNEQFF
TRBJ1-1,NA,TRBV29-1,NA,TGCAGCGTTGAATCGGGGAGGGCTTTCTTT,CSVESGRAFF
TRBJ1-5,NA,TRBV19,NA,TGTGCCAGTAGTTTCGTGGGTCAGCCCCAGCATTTT,CASSFVGQPQHF
TRBJ1-3,TRBD1,TRBV7-6,few,TGTGCCAGCAGCCAGACAGGGGGCTCTGGAAACACCATATATTTT,CASSQTGGSGNTIYF
TRBJ2-1,NA,TRBV14,NA,TGTGCCAGCAGCCAACCTCTCGCGGGGGCTGAGCAGTTCTTC,CASSQPLAGAEQFF
TRBJ2-7,NA,TRBV4-2,NA,TGTGCCAGCAGCCAAGAGGGGACGGGGGTCTACGAGCAGTACTTC,CASSQEGTGVYEQYF
TRBJ1-1,NA,TRBV9,few,TGTGCCAGCAGCGTAGTGCCGTACACTGAAGCTTTCTTT,CASSVVPYTEAFF
TRBJ1-1,TRBD1,TRBV7-9,medium-sized,TGTGCCAGCAGCTTAGGGACAGGGGGCGTTGCTTTCTTT,CASSLGTGGVAFF
TRBJ2-7,NA,TRBV6-6,NA,TGTGCCAGCAGGGGGATCGGGGCTTCCTACGAGCAGTACTTC,CASRGIGASYEQYF
TRBJ2-1,TRBD2,TRBV5-6,NA,TGTGCCAGCGGGGGGCTAGCGGGGGCCCCCCGGGTCTTC,CASGGLAGAPRVF
TRBJ2-7,NA,TRBV29-1,NA,TGCAGCGTTGAAGGGACTTCCTACGAGCAGTACTTC,CSVEGTSYEQYF
TRBJ2-1,NA,TRBV14,once,TGTGCCAGCAGCGTCACTTTTATGGACAATGAGCAGTTCTTC,CASSVTFMDNEQFF
TRBJ1-2,NA,TRBV6-1,few,TGTGCCTTGTATGGCTACACCTTC,CALYGYTF
TRBJ2-5,NA,TRBV6-5,NA,TGTGCCAGCTATGGCGGAATCCAAGAGACCCAGTACTTC,CASYGGIQETQYF
TRBJ2-7,NA,TRBV7-9,NA,TGTGCCAGCAGCAAGGACCCTTACGAGCAGTACTTC,CASSKDPYEQYF
TRBJ1-2,NA,TRBV5-2,NA,TGCGCCAGCAGCCAAGATATGGGGACAGGGGGCGCGGGTGGCTACACCTTC,CASSQDMGTGGAGGYTF
TRBJ2-1,TRBD2,TRBV6-1,few,TGTGCCAGCAGCCTAGCGGGAGAGGGCTATGAGCAGTTCTTC,CASSLAGEGYEQFF
TRBJ2-3,TRBD2,TRBV27,NA,TGTGCCAGCAGTAAGCTAGCGGGGCGCACAGATACGCAGTATTTT,CASSKLAGRTDTQYF
TRBJ1-5,NA,TRBV12-2,NA,TGTGCAAGTCGCTTAGGGCTGGGGGGGAATCAGCCCCAGCATTTT,CASRLGLGGNQPQHF
TRBJ1-6,NA,TRBV5-1,NA,TGCGCCAGCACCCCCGGCACCCAAGGACGATCACCCCTCCACTTT,CASTPGTQGRSPLHF
TRBJ2-3,NA,TRBV4-2,NA,TGTGCCAGCAGCCAGACAGTAAGCACAGATACGCAGTATTTT,CASSQTVSTDTQYF
TRBJ1-4,NA,TRBV6-5,NA,TGTGCCAGCAGACAGGGCTTGAATGAAAAACTGTTTTTT,CASRQGLNEKLFF